This TCR beta chain was obtained from a study of blood T cell repertoires in COVID-19. About the study: PBMCs, B-cell-depleted T cells, or T cells provided the cDNA or gDNA that made up the material.

This clone was seen more than once but under ten times. Assay used: immunoSEQ multiplex PCR; TCRdb lists only in-frame clones, some missing. The sample yields approximately 290,000 clones, around 89% seen once. The germline gives CDR1 LGHNA, CDR2 YSLEER. This CDR3 has 15 residues. V was pared by 4 bases and J by 5 bases, with 10 bases of the junction left unmatched. The sample comprised peripheral blood. The TCR comes from a woman aged 60-75 years with acute or convalescent COVID-19. This chain joins TRBV4-3 and TRBJ2-7, with TRBD2 matching over 8 bases. The CDR3 region is CASSPGTSAADEQYF. DNA for the CDR3: TGCGCCAGCAGCCCAGGGACTAGTGCCGCCGACGAGCAGTACTTC.